This is a list of T cell receptor beta chains from one sample in a study of blood T cell repertoires in COVID-19. The data were produced by immunoSEQ multiplex PCR, yet TCRdb's version contains in-frame clones alone and is incomplete. The table shows around 310,000 clones, with almost 90% occurring only once. The sample taken for sequencing was peripheral blood. The receptors originated from a woman aged 40 to 50 with COVID-19, enrolled during active disease. Both conserved end residues are part of each CDR3. The D gene is left open where the match is weak. Size tells how often a clone was seen (once, few, many) or the class of an expanded clone, and some rows leave it out.

V gene	D gene	clone size	J gene	CDR3 protein	CDR3 DNA
TRBV24-1	.	.	TRBJ2-2	CATSDSSVTGELFF	TGTGCCACCAGTGATTCAAGCGTCACCGGGGAGCTGTTTTTT
TRBV5-4	TRBD1	.	TRBJ1-5	CASSLAGTGVNQPQHF	TGTGCCAGCAGCTTGGCCGGGACAGGAGTCAATCAGCCCCAGCATTTT
TRBV5-1	.	.	TRBJ2-2	CASSASGPDTGELFF	TGCGCCAGCAGCGCGAGCGGACCGGACACCGGGGAGCTGTTTTTT
TRBV28	.	once	TRBJ1-2	CASSLGQVMNYGYTF	TGTGCCAGCAGTTTAGGGCAGGTGATGAACTATGGCTACACCTTC
TRBV9	TRBD2	.	TRBJ2-3	CASSYSSGEADTQYF	TGTGCCAGCAGCTACTCTAGCGGGGAGGCAGATACGCAGTATTTT
TRBV11-2	TRBD1	.	TRBJ2-7	CASSPITGELPYEQYF	TGTGCCAGCAGCCCCATCACAGGGGAACTCCCCTACGAGCAGTACTTC
TRBV28	.	.	TRBJ1-4	CASTFGGAPNEKLFF	TGTGCCAGCACATTCGGGGGGGCTCCGAATGAAAAACTGTTTTTT
TRBV7-2	.	.	TRBJ2-3	CASSLRSQGASTDTQYF	TGTGCCAGCAGCTTAAGGTCACAGGGTGCAAGCACAGATACGCAGTATTTT
TRBV4-3	TRBD1	.	TRBJ2-3	CASSQDVPGQGGRTDTQYF	TGCGCCAGCAGCCAAGATGTCCCGGGACAGGGAGGACGCACAGATACGCAGTATTTT
TRBV6-5	TRBD1	.	TRBJ1-6	CASTVTGLDSPLHF	TGTGCCAGCACCGTGACAGGGTTAGATTCACCCCTCCACTTT
TRBV28	.	.	TRBJ1-2	CASSDYSNYGYTF	TGTGCCAGCAGCGACTATTCAAACTATGGCTACACCTTC
TRBV5-3	TRBD1	.	TRBJ1-4	CARSPTGISGQLFF	TGTGCCAGAAGCCCGACAGGGATTAGTGGTCAACTGTTTTTT
TRBV19	TRBD1	.	TRBJ2-7	CASRERTGTGTYEQYF	TGTGCCAGTAGAGAGAGAACCGGGACAGGGACCTACGAGCAGTACTTC
TRBV5-1	.	.	TRBJ1-2	CASSLRVLYGYTF	TGCGCCAGCAGCCTGCGGGTCCTATATGGCTACACCTTC
TRBV28	TRBD1	.	TRBJ1-5	CASSFDRGRNQPQHF	TGTGCCAGCAGTTTTGACAGGGGACGCAATCAGCCCCAGCATTTT
TRBV29-1	TRBD2	once	TRBJ2-1	CSVAAGGYNEQFF	TGCAGCGTTGCAGCGGGAGGCTACAATGAGCAGTTCTTC
TRBV12-2	.	.	TRBJ2-6	CASRPIQSGANVLTF	TGTGCAAGTCGCCCCATCCAATCTGGGGCCAACGTCCTGACTTTC
TRBV7-8	.	.	TRBJ1-6	CASSGGGSPLHF	TGTGCCAGCAGCGGGGGGGGGTCACCCCTCCACTTT
TRBV29-1	.	few	TRBJ1-2	CSVRPSGSNGYTF	TGCAGCGTCCGACCCTCCGGGAGCAATGGCTACACCTTC
TRBV19	TRBD1	.	TRBJ2-7	CASRGDRVSEQYF	TGTGCCAGTAGGGGGGACAGGGTATCCGAGCAGTACTTC
TRBV30	TRBD1	.	TRBJ1-2	CAWSVPTGTGEINGYTF	TGTGCCTGGAGTGTTCCTACCGGGACAGGGGAGATTAACGGCTACACCTTC
TRBV5-1	TRBD1	.	TRBJ1-1	CASSLAPTGGTEAFF	TGCGCCAGCAGCTTGGCCCCGACAGGGGGCACTGAAGCTTTCTTT
TRBV5-1	TRBD2	.	TRBJ2-1	CASSLGRLAGVNEQFF	TGCGCCAGCAGCTTGGGGCGTCTAGCGGGAGTGAATGAGCAGTTCTTC
TRBV3-1/TRBV3-2	TRBD2	.	TRBJ2-1	CASSRTASGGNEQFF	TGTGCCAGCAGCCGAACCGCTAGCGGGGGCAATGAGCAGTTCTTC
TRBV2	.	.	TRBJ2-5	CASSEVLRNQETQYF	TGTGCCAGCAGTGAGGTCCTAAGAAACCAAGAGACCCAGTACTTC
TRBV7-9	TRBD1	.	TRBJ1-2	CASSLPKGAETGASRNTF	TGTGCCAGCAGCTTACCTAAAGGGGCCGAGACAGGGGCGTCTAGGAACACCTTC
TRBV5-4	.	once	TRBJ1-4	CASSDRGVYEKLFF	TGTGCCAGCAGCGATAGGGGCGTATATGAAAAACTGTTTTTT
TRBV19	.	.	TRBJ2-2	CASGTAWDGELFF	TGTGCCAGTGGGACTGCGTGGGACGGGGAGCTGTTTTTT
TRBV7-2	TRBD1	.	TRBJ1-6	CASSSTPGQGATRNSPLHF	TGTGCCAGCAGCTCAACACCGGGACAGGGGGCGACTCGGAATTCACCCCTCCACTTT
TRBV28	.	once	TRBJ1-5	CASSLMTVRSQPQHF	TGTGCCAGCAGTCTTATGACAGTCCGGAGTCAGCCCCAGCATTTT
TRBV3-1/TRBV3-2	TRBD1	.	TRBJ1-5	CASSSTGGTAQHF	TGTGCCAGCAGCTCAACAGGGGGGACGGCCCAGCATTTT
TRBV19	TRBD2	.	TRBJ2-1	CASSIVFGTSGRAVNEQFF	TGTGCCAGTAGTATAGTATTTGGGACTAGCGGGAGAGCCGTGAATGAGCAGTTCTTC
TRBV28	TRBD1	.	TRBJ1-5	CASRQQGAPSEAQHF	TGTGCCAGCAGGCAGCAGGGGGCCCCGTCAGAGGCCCAGCATTTT